The 17 T cell receptor beta chains below all came from one sample that was sequenced in a study of blood T cells in healthy people across ages. Using a J-beta primer mix together with a sample-barcoded 5' primer, a second PCR was run for roughly 6 to 11 cycles. In TCRdb, the 5' RACE reads were re-called with MiXCR into one record per CDR3 protein. In the table there are 1.8 million or so distinct CDR3 sequences, about two fifths of which are singletons. Sequenced material: blood. These receptors originate from a human donor in good health.

This clonotype was observed many times. The chain combines TRBV6-1 with TRBJ2-7; either TRBD1 or TRBD2 may supply D (5 bases each). Trimming left V 2 bases short and J 2 bases short, with 10 bases between. CDR3 length: 14 residues. Germline V gives CDR1 MNHNS, CDR2 SASEGT. The CDR3 reads CASSEIPGPYEQYF. The CDR3 nucleotides are TGTGCCAGCAGTGAAATCCCGGGACCCTACGAGCAGTACTTC.

This clonotype was detected a few times. This rearrangement joins TRBV20-1 to TRBJ2-5; D gene ambiguous. The germline CDR1 and CDR2 sequences are DFQATT and SNEGSKA (reference sequence). This CDR3 region has 13 residues. The ends were cut back, 3 bases at V and 3 bases at J, with 11 bases in the middle. CDR3 amino acids: CSARGLGEETQYF. The CDR3 bases are TGCAGTGCTAGGGGTCTTGGCGAAGAGACCCAGTACTTC.

The rearrangement uses TRBV29-1 and TRBJ1-1; TRBD1 agrees at 9 bases. J was trimmed by 7 bases and V by 1 base; bases with no gene match: 1. The CDR3 extends over 12 amino acids. Per germline, CDR1 SQVTM and CDR2 ANQGSEA. CDR3 DNA sequence: TGCAGCGTTGAAGTGGGACAGGGTGAAGCTTTCTTT. Its translation: CSVEVGQGEAFF.

This clonotype was seen only a few times. CDR3 sequence (DNA): TGTGCCAGGGGGCGGCGTCCCTACAATGAGCAGTACTTC. As protein: CARGRRPYNEQYF. The chain is built from TRBV7-4 and TRBJ2-4, with D possibly being TRBD1 (5 bases). Germline V lookup: CDR1 SGHVT, CDR2 SQSDAQ. The CDR3 totals 13 residues. The germline V and J ends were trimmed by 9 bases and 13 bases, with 22 bases remaining between them. The full variable domain, with the rest looked up from reference TRBV7-4 and TRBJ2-4, is GAGVSQSPRYKVAKRGRDVALRCDSISGHVTLYWYRQTLGQGSEVLTYSQSDAQRDKSGRPSGRFSAERPERSVSTLKIQRTEQGDSAVYLCARGRRPYNEQYFGAGTRLSVL.

The sample holds a few counts of this clonotype. CDR3 amino acids: CSAGFDRSNQPQHF. DNA for the CDR3: TGCAGTGCTGGGTTTGACAGAAGCAATCAGCCCCAGCATTTT. V usage is TRBV20-1 and J usage is TRBJ1-5; a possible D gene is TRBD1 (5 bases). CDR3 length equals 14 residues. V lost 5 bases and J 1 base, leaving 12 bases between the germline ends. From germline, CDR1 is DFQATT and CDR2 SNEGSKA (reference sequence).

This clonotype showed up just a few times. In DNA form, the CDR3 reads TGCGCCAGCAGCAATGGACAAAGCAGCACAGATACGCAGTATTTT. Protein sequence: CASSNGQSSTDTQYF. The chain has TRBV4-3 and TRBJ2-3, with D possibly matching TRBD1 (5 bases). The CDR3 extends over 15 amino acids. V lost 5 bases and J lost 0, with 12 bases in between. Germline CDR1 reads LGHNA; CDR2 reads YSLEER.

The chain carries TRBV27 and TRBJ1-2; 7 bases align to TRBD1. Germline CDR1 and CDR2: MNHEY and SMNVEV (reference sequence). This CDR3 comprises 12 residues. V lost 7 bases to trimming and J lost 7 bases; unmatched junction nucleotides: 6. CDR3 DNA sequence: TGTGCCAGCAAGGCTACAGGGGTTGGCTACACCTTC. Its translation: CASKATGVGYTF.

This clonotype was picked up one time. One end of the junction fails to match germline, which may point to a read error. The rearrangement uses TRBV7-2 and TRBJ1-2, with D possibly matching TRBD1 (5 bases). The CDR3 covers 16 residues. Looked up from germline, CDR1 is SGHTA and CDR2 is FQGNSA. CDR3 DNA: TGTGCCAGCAGCTTAGCGAGTCAGGGACTTGCCTATGACTACACCTTC. Translating gives CASSLASQGLAYDYTF.

The V and J genes are TRBV12-3 or TRBV12-4 and TRBJ2-3; no clear D gene. Deletions cut 2 bases from V and 0 bases from J, with 6 bases between. The CDR3 extends over 14 amino acids. For the CDR3, the DNA is TGTGCCAGCAGTTTAACTATCAGCACAGATACGCAGTATTTT. Its protein is CASSLTISTDTQYF.

In nucleotides, the CDR3 is TGTGCCACCAGCAGCTCAGGACAGGGCGATAACTATGGCTACACCTTC. Amino acids: CATSSSGQGDNYGYTF. V is TRBV15 and J is TRBJ1-2, with 8 nucleotides matching TRBD1. V was pared by 3 bases and J by 1 base, with 7 bases of the junction left unmatched. From germline, CDR1 is LNHNV and CDR2 YYDKDF (reference sequence). The CDR3 sequence is 16 residues long.

This clonotype was seen only a few times. The V gene is TRBV24-1, the J gene TRBJ1-5; no reliable D call. Trimming took off 2 bases at V and 3 bases at J, with 7 bases between the two ends. Germline CDR1 is KGHDR and CDR2 is SFDVKD. CDR3 length: 14 residues. CDR3 nucleotides: TGTGCCACCAGTGATTCCGGGTACAATCAGCCCCAGCATTTT. Translated, it gives CATSDSGYNQPQHF.

The gene calls are TRBV7-9 and TRBJ1-2, with 8 positions matching TRBD1. This CDR3 contains 13 residues. Germline CDR1 SEHNR, CDR2 FQNEAQ (reference sequence). V lost 7 bases, J lost 7 bases, and 8 bases stayed unmatched. The CDR3 loop is CASTPDRGGGYTF. In nucleotides, the CDR3 is TGTGCCAGCACCCCCGACAGGGGTGGTGGCTACACCTTC.

There are a few counts of this clonotype. At one boundary the junction diverges from the germline segment, which might be a read error. The chain carries TRBV20-1 and TRBJ1-4; D is unresolved. From germline, CDR1 is DFQATT and CDR2 SNEGSKA (reference sequence). This CDR3 has 13 amino acids. The DNA of the CDR3 is TGCAGTGCTCGAGACCGGAATAATGAAAAACTGTTTTTT. Amino acid sequence: CSARDRNNEKLFF.

This clonotype was recorded once. The germline gene is not matched at one end of the junction; a read error may be the cause. The genes are TRBV20-1 and TRBJ1-6, with 8 bases lining up with TRBD1. Germline V CDR1 and CDR2: DFQATT, SNEGSKA (reference sequence). This CDR3 is built from 13 residues. The CDR3 here is CSAQDRESSPPHF. CDR3 nucleotides: TGCAGTGCTCAGGACAGGGAATCCTCACCCCCCCACTTT.

This clonotype was observed a few times. V gene TRBV12-3 or TRBV12-4 combines with J gene TRBJ2-1; 10 bases are a match to TRBD2. This CDR3 is 16 amino acids long. V lost 3 bases to trimming and J lost 4 bases; unmatched junction nucleotides: 6. In DNA, the CDR3 is TGTGCCAGCAGTTTTGCTAGCGGGGGCCAGTACAATGAGCAGTTCTTC. It is translated as CASSFASGGQYNEQFF.

This rearrangement joins TRBV29-1 to TRBJ2-7, with D maybe TRBD1 (5 bases). The CDR3 totals 11 residues. The V end was cut by 5 bases, the J end by 5 bases, with 10 bases between. From germline, CDR1 is SQVTM and CDR2 ANQGSEA. The CDR3 sequence: CSVLQGDEQYF. CDR3 bases: TGCAGCGTTCTTCAGGGCGACGAGCAGTACTTC.

This CDR3 is CASSPSAGLNPLEQYF. CDR3 DNA sequence: TGTGCCAGCAGCCCCTCGGCGGGGCTCAATCCACTCGAGCAGTACTTC. The chain carries TRBV7-9 and TRBJ2-7; possible D gene TRBD2, 6 bases. This CDR3 contains 16 residues. Germline CDR1 SEHNR, CDR2 FQNEAQ (reference sequence). The V and J ends lost 5 bases and 6 bases respectively, with 23 bases between them. The full variable domain, its missing parts supplied by reference TRBV7-9 and TRBJ2-7, is DTGVSQNPRHKITKRGQNVTFRCDPISEHNRLYWYRQTLGQGPEFLTYFQNEAQLEKSRLLSDRFSAERPKGSFSTLEIQRTEQGDSAMYLCASSPSAGLNPLEQYFGPGTRLTVT.